This is a list of T cell receptor beta chains from one sample in a study of cytomegalovirus exposure and HLA in healthy donors. Measured with immunoSEQ multiplex PCR; TCRdb has only the in-frame clones, and not every one. The sample records 220,000 or so clones, about 70% being singletons. Sequenced material: PBMCs. These receptors were taken from a woman aged 30 to 39 in good health and CMV-seronegative. Each CDR3 is given without its conserved first and last residue.

>TRBV11-2
ASSLSQLSGSYEQY
>TRBV7-6
ASSFRTGGGNTIY
>TRBV9
ASSVTLGGTTRLDEQF
>TRBV2
ASRRTPTGELF
>TRBV9
ASSVDYGLAGQTGELF
>TRBV5-5
ASSLVAGGPHTQY
>TRBV4-1
ASSQAQGALTDTQY
>TRBV7-9
SSSLGERGRQETQY
>TRBV5-5
ASSSETPGYLGGYT
>TRBV5-6
ASSFVGVSTEAF
>TRBV7-9
ASSLGLATTNEKLF
>TRBV7-9
ASSLQGSLSGNTVY
>TRBV5-1
ASSLGTGKRADTQY
>TRBV7-9
ASSFNNSPLH
>TRBV7-6
ASSLQVGDTEAF
>TRBV5-4
ASRYRSGELF
>TRBV9
ASSPGTAYNEQF
>TRBV6-5
ASSPGGGTEAF
>TRBV2
ASSEIVSGAGD
>TRBV11-3
ASTSGTVNSPLH
>TRBV5-8
ASSFTDMGDTQY
>TRBV27
ASSPQNLAGTNTGELF
>TRBV5-1
ASSLDTLSNEQF
>TRBV27
ASSLRDRQYNEQF
>TRBV14
ASSQNGGRNAF
>TRBV10-2
ASYRGTSGFTDTQY
>TRBV4-2
ASSRGLELPETQY
>TRBV5-6
ASSFRGGGETQY
>TRBV6-5
ASSYLRQGHGELF
>TRBV10-1
ASSDNRPGLADTPSYNEQF
>TRBV5-4
ASSLAQRSSYEQY
>TRBV6-5
ASSYRTGHNSPLH
>TRBV2
ASRPGQDGYGYT
>TRBV7-2
ASQGLAYNEQF
>TRBV15
ATSRDLGDGYT
>TRBV6-5
ASRNTEETQY
>TRBV30
AWTQGSAGNTIY
>TRBV27
ASSFGGNQPQH
>TRBV7-2
ASGRDYSTDTQY
>TRBV6-6
ASSPGLYGEQY
>TRBV9
ASSVDSLAKQY
>TRBV19
ASSMRVNYGYT
>TRBV5-8
ASSLWLAYNEQF
>TRBV27
ASTAGEMSPLH
>TRBV19
ASSWVATASGNTIY
>TRBV2
ASSETGYNQPQH
>TRBV6-4
ASSQQGGNTGELF
>TRBV29-1
SVGPGGNTEAF
>TRBV30
AWAQGRDGNTIY
>TRBV14
ASSQGGQGGYT
>TRBV9
ASSPSPRDLVYEQY
>TRBV7-2
ASSLAASGGADTQY
>TRBV9
ASSVRTSVNNEQF